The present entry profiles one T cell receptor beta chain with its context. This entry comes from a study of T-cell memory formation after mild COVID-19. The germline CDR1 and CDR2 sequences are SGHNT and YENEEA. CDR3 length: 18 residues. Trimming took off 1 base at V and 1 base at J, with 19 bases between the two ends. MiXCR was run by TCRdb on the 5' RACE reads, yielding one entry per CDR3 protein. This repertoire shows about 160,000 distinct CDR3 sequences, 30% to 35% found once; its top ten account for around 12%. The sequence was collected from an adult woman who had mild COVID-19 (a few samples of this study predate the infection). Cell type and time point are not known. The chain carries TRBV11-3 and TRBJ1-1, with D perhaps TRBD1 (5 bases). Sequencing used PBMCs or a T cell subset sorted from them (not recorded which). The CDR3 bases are TGTGCCAGCAGCTTAGTTAAGCTTGTGGGACGGAAGAACACTGAAGCTTTCTTT. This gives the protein CASSLVKLVGRKNTEAFF.